This TCR beta chain is from a study of PD-1 blockade in classical Hodgkin lymphoma. Study-level background: Nivolumab was administered to patients intravenously at 3 mg/kg every 2 weeks. Findings and limits, study-wide: Exclusion was applied to patients who started nivolumab under 1 year after ASCT. The study reported lower baseline TCR diversity in newly diagnosed patients than in healthy donors.

TCRdb's copy holds only in-frame clones and misses some; the assay was immunoSEQ multiplex PCR. The sample holds about 30,000 clones; about 88% are singletons and the top ten take approximately 0.49%. This clone came up a few times. Its antigen is as yet unknown. Germline V gives CDR1 SEHNR, CDR2 FQNEAQ (reference sequence). Trimming removed 3 bases from V and 5 bases from J, with 10 bases in between. This CDR3 spans 13 amino acids. The time point was: cycle 4 day 1 (C4D1), after 5 to 7 weeks of nivolumab. There was relapse after autologous stem cell transplantation in every patient, and there was variation in brentuximab vedotin exposure. CD4+ T cells were purified from thawed PBMCs by magnetic negative selection. Complete response, partial response or progressive disease was recorded as best response.

Sequenced material: CD4+ T cells from blood, taken before the fourth cycle of nivolumab. The sequence came from a human donor with classical Hodgkin lymphoma. The chain uses TRBV7-9 and TRBJ1-2, with a possible D match to TRBD1 (6 bases). The CDR3 sequence is CASSFADRYGYTF. The CDR3 DNA sequence: TGTGCCAGCAGCTTCGCGGACAGATATGGCTACACCTTC.